This T cell receptor beta chain was captured in a study of blood T cell repertoires in COVID-19. Germline-derived CDR1 and CDR2 are SGHRS and YFSETQ. Trimming removed 5 bases from V and 1 base from J, with 12 bases in between. This CDR3 has 14 amino acids. Repertoires were generated with immunoSEQ multiplex PCR, while TCRdb's copy carries only in-frame clones and drops some. The sample carries about 230,000 clones, around 80% recorded once. This TCR came from a man between 60 and 75 years old who had recovered from COVID-19. V and J are TRBV5-1 and TRBJ1-1; the D gene is possibly TRBD1 (5 bases). The sequenced sample was PBMCs or T cells enriched from blood (not recorded which). The CDR3 DNA is TGCGCCAGCAGGGAAGGGGCTGGGAACACTGAAGCTTTCTTT. It yields the protein CASREGAGNTEAFF.